This T cell receptor beta chain emerged from a study of graft-versus-host responses after intestinal transplantation. A word on this clone: Antigen unknown.

In germline, CDR1 is SGHNT, CDR2 YENEEA. V lost 4 bases, J lost 5 bases, and 8 bases lay in between. The CDR3 has 12 residues. Sequenced by immunoSEQ multiplex PCR; TCRdb stores in-frame clones only, minus some. The table lists approximately 130,000 clones, just over 90% of them singletons. The clonotype was recovered from a human donor who received an intestinal transplant. This chain connects TRBV11-3 to TRBJ1-1, with D tentatively TRBD1 (6 bases). The sample consisted of unstimulated CD4+ T cells sorted from spleen or lymph node cells, taken before intestinal transplant. CDR3 loop: CASSSQGTEAFF. The CDR3 DNA is TGTGCCAGCAGCTCCCAGGGGACTGAAGCTTTCTTT.